The 7 T cell receptor beta chains below were found in one sample sequenced in a study of T cell responses to AZD1222 COVID-19 vaccine. The table came from immunoSEQ multiplex PCR; TCRdb's copy has only in-frame clones and leaves some out. The table records about 140,000 clones, almost 90% of them present only once. Material: peripheral blood, obtained on day 0 of AZD1222 vaccination. The receptors here all came from an adult in good health.

This clone was counted a few times. The chain uses TRBV9 and TRBJ2-7; no reliable D call. Deletions cut 10 bases from V and 2 bases from J, with 16 bases between. CDR3 length equals 13 residues. Germline CDR1 is SGDLS and CDR2 is YYNGEE. For the CDR3, the DNA is TGTGCCGGGCTAGGCTATCATACCTACGAGCAGTACTTC. Residues: CAGLGYHTYEQYF.

The CDR3 protein is CASLPTGTGTNEQFF. The CDR3 nucleotides read TGTGCCAGCCTACCGACCGGGACAGGGACCAATGAGCAGTTCTTC. V usage is TRBV2 and J usage is TRBJ2-1; 9 bases map to TRBD1. After removal of 8 bases from V and 6 bases from J, the junction contained 11 bases not matched to a gene. Germline CDR1 reads SNHLY; CDR2 reads FYNNEI. The CDR3 is 15 residues long.

The genes are TRBV6-4 and TRBJ1-2; D unresolved. Per the germline V gene, CDR1 is MRHNA and CDR2 is SNTAGT. This CDR3 region has 10 residues. With 2 bases removed from V and 7 bases from J, the gap between germline ends came to 2 bases. CDR3 nucleotide sequence: TGTGCCAGCAGTGACCGTGGCTACACCTTC. Translating it yields CASSDRGYTF.

The chain carries TRBV28 and TRBJ1-4, with D perhaps TRBD1 (5 bases). In germline, CDR1 is MDHEN, CDR2 SYDVKM. The V and J ends lost 5 bases and 0 bases respectively, with 10 bases between them. The CDR3 totals 15 residues. This chain's CDR3 is CASSPTGATNEKLFF. Here the CDR3 DNA reads TGTGCCAGCAGTCCTACAGGCGCAACTAATGAAAAACTGTTTTTT.

This clone was seen a handful of times. The genes are TRBV6-5 and TRBJ2-1, with 7 positions matching TRBD2. The germline V gene encodes CDR1 MNHEY and CDR2 SVGAGI. There are 15 residues in the CDR3. Losses at the gene ends were 6 bases for V and 6 bases for J; bases not matched to a gene: 11. CDR3 region: CASSQAGNFPNEQFF. Here the CDR3 DNA reads TGTGCCAGCAGCCAAGCGGGGAACTTCCCCAATGAGCAGTTCTTC.

This sequence joins TRBV7-2 and TRBJ2-5; D not certain. Trimming removed 3 bases from V and 1 base from J, with 12 bases in between. Germline-derived CDR1 and CDR2 are SGHTA and FQGNSA. CDR3 length equals 15 residues. CDR3 region: CASSFPRAGQETQYF. CDR3 in DNA: TGTGCCAGCAGCTTCCCCCGGGCAGGCCAAGAGACCCAGTACTTC.

Turning to this clone: No DNA is shown, since the ends of the CDR3 on it are uncertain; the CDR3 is the one TCRdb lists. V is TRBV5-1 and J is TRBJ2-7; the table calls TRBD2, which could not be checked here. The CDR3 spans 15 amino acids, including both terminal residues. Germline lookup yields CDR1 SGHRS and CDR2 YFSETQ. The CDR3 loop reads CASSYFGAGTSMEYF.